In this sample, the clone carrying this T cell receptor (beta chain) turned up a few times. Its antigen is undetermined. The data originate from a study of T cell repertoires in cytomegalovirus infection. The CDR3 is 15 residues long. Trimming shortened V by 0 bases and J by 1 base, and 10 bases separated the two germline ends. CDR1 is SGHVS and CDR2 is FQNEAQ in the germline V gene. TCRdb called the reads again in MiXCR, with one record for every CDR3 protein. The table includes approximately 300,000 distinct CDR3 sequences, 25% to 35% detected once. The receptor was derived from a human donor in good health (CMV status not recorded). Some clones in this sample may be carry-over from other donors' samples. This chain joins TRBV7-8 and TRBJ2-7; either TRBD1 or TRBD2 may supply D (5 bases each). The sequencing used cultured PBMCs, collected from culture after CMV antigen stimulation. In DNA form, the CDR3 reads TGTGCCAGCAGCTTAGCGGGACCTTTATCCTACGAGCAGTACTTC. Its translation: CASSLAGPLSYEQYF.